This is a list of T cell receptor beta chains from one sample in a study of T cell repertoires in cytomegalovirus infection. TCRdb redid the calling of the reads with MiXCR, one entry per CDR3 protein. Among over 250,000 distinct CDR3 sequences listed, roughly a quarter were seen once. What was sequenced was PBMCs. The receptor source for this set is a human donor in good health (CMV status not recorded). Some clones in this sample may be carry-over from other donors' samples. Both conserved end residues are part of each CDR3. The D gene is left open where the match is weak. The size field is filled for only some rows; it gives once, few, many or a size class.

d_call	clone_size	v_call	j_call	cdr3_aa	cdr3_nt
.	.	TRBV24-1	TRBJ1-2	CATSDFSRGYGYTF	TGTGCCACCAGTGATTTTAGCAGGGGCTATGGCTACACCTTC
.	few	TRBV5-5	TRBJ1-5	CASSSVRDTDARSPQHF	TGTGCCAGCAGCTCGGTGCGGGACACGGACGCCCGTTCGCCCCAGCATTTT
.	few	TRBV12-3/TRBV12-4	TRBJ1-5	CASSPGSIRQPQHF	TGTGCCAGCAGCCCTGGGTCGATACGGCAGCCCCAGCATTTT
.	many	TRBV7-2	TRBJ2-1	CASRRAGIYNEQFF	TGTGCCAGCAGACGTGCAGGGATCTACAATGAGCAGTTCTTC
TRBD1	.	TRBV25-1	TRBJ1-5	CASSGGDRGQPQHF	TGTGCCAGCAGTGGGGGGGACAGGGGTCAGCCCCAGCATTTT
.	.	TRBV11-2	TRBJ1-2	CASSSGPPGYTF	TGTGCCAGCAGCTCGGGGCCCCCTGGCTACACCTTC
TRBD2	.	TRBV5-4	TRBJ2-5	CASSLEAGVKEAQYF	TGTGCCAGCAGCTTGGAAGCGGGGGTTAAGGAGGCCCAGTACTTC
.	.	TRBV25-1	TRBJ1-1	CASSTPVNTEAFF	TGTGCCAGCAGTACCCCAGTGAACACTGAAGCTTTCTTT
.	.	TRBV4-1	TRBJ2-7	CASSQGGASSYEQYF	TGCGCCAGCAGCCAAGGGGGAGCTAGCTCCTACGAGCAGTACTTC
.	.	TRBV28	TRBJ1-3	CASSRPLRPGNTIYF	TGTGCCAGCAGCCGGCCCCTAAGGCCTGGAAACACCATATATTTT
.	.	TRBV11-1	TRBJ1-2	CASSVYPGYGYTF	TGTGCCAGCAGCGTCTACCCCGGTTATGGCTACACCTTC
.	many	TRBV7-2	TRBJ2-7	CASSLQLGAYEQYF	TGTGCCAGCAGCTTACAACTAGGGGCCTACGAGCAGTACTTC
TRBD1	many	TRBV11-2	TRBJ2-5	CASSSQGVQETQYF	TGTGCCAGCAGCTCGCAGGGGGTTCAAGAGACCCAGTACTTC
TRBD2	.	TRBV2	TRBJ2-2	CASSAGGPYTGELFF	TGTGCCAGCAGCGCGGGGGGGCCCTACACCGGGGAGCTGTTTTTT
.	.	TRBV2	TRBJ2-7	CASSEAGAYEQYF	TGTGCCAGCAGTGAAGCAGGGGCCTACGAGCAGTACTTC
TRBD1	few	TRBV5-1	TRBJ2-5	CASTGQGPQETQYF	TGCGCCAGTACGGGACAGGGCCCGCAAGAGACCCAGTACTTC
.	once	TRBV20-1	TRBJ1-2	CSARFPPGSVHGYTF	TGCAGTGCTAGATTCCCGCCAGGGTCTGTTCACGGCTACACCTTC
.	.	TRBV9	TRBJ2-7	CASSVDGGTPYEQYF	TGTGCCAGCAGCGTAGACGGTGGGACCCCCTACGAGCAGTACTTC
TRBD1	.	TRBV7-2	TRBJ2-2	CASSLRRDRSLFF	TGTGCCAGCAGCTTACGGCGGGACAGGTCGCTGTTTTTT
TRBD1	.	TRBV19	TRBJ1-1	CASSIADRVNTEAFF	TGTGCCAGTAGTATAGCTGACAGGGTGAACACTGAAGCTTTCTTT
.	.	TRBV5-1	TRBJ2-2	CASSQLAQRFRKLFF	TGCGCCAGCAGCCAACTGGCCCAAAGATTCAGGAAGCTGTTTTTT
.	few	TRBV6-5	TRBJ2-3	CASSYGGGTDTQYF	TGTGCCAGCAGTTACGGAGGAGGCACAGATACGCAGTATTTT
.	.	TRBV10-3	TRBJ2-7	CAISRDTAYEQYF	TGTGCCATCAGTAGGGACACAGCCTACGAGCAGTACTTC
TRBD1	.	TRBV20-1	TRBJ1-2	CSARDSLQGARSSYTF	TGCAGTGCTAGAGATTCCTTACAGGGGGCGAGGAGTAGCTACACCTTC
.	few	TRBV11-2	TRBJ2-7	CASSSMLSSYEQYF	TGTGCCAGCAGCTCAATGCTTAGCTCCTACGAGCAGTACTTC
.	many	TRBV7-2	TRBJ2-5	CASSSLWLETQYF	TGTGCCAGCAGCTCGCTCTGGCTGGAGACCCAGTACTTC
TRBD1	many	TRBV7-2	TRBJ1-2	CASSPGTVYGYTF	TGTGCCAGCAGCCCCGGGACAGTGTATGGCTACACCTTC
TRBD2	.	TRBV28	TRBJ2-3	CASTSSGRPLRTQYF	TGTGCCAGCACCTCGAGCGGGAGGCCCTTAAGAACGCAGTATTTT
.	many	TRBV7-2	TRBJ1-1	CASSLVALMNTEAFF	TGTGCCAGCAGCCTTGTGGCTCTCATGAACACTGAAGCTTTCTTT
TRBD2	.	TRBV20-1	TRBJ2-1	CSARAPSGYYNEQFF	TGCAGTGCTAGAGCCCCTAGCGGGTACTACAATGAGCAGTTCTTC
TRBD2	few	TRBV19	TRBJ2-1	CASKRLAVLHEQFF	TGTGCCAGTAAAAGGCTAGCGGTCCTCCATGAGCAGTTCTTC
.	.	TRBV14	TRBJ1-1	CASSRSGETEAFF	TGTGCCAGCAGTCGTTCGGGGGAGACTGAAGCTTTCTTT
TRBD1	many	TRBV29-1	TRBJ1-5	CSVGDRGNQPQHF	TGCAGCGTAGGGGACAGGGGGAATCAGCCCCAGCATTTT
TRBD2	.	TRBV7-8	TRBJ2-7	CASSQRLAGAEQYF	TGTGCCAGCAGCCAAAGACTAGCGGGAGCCGAGCAGTACTTC
.	.	TRBV28	TRBJ2-1	CASSGIPVYNEQFF	TGTGCCAGCAGCGGGATTCCCGTTTACAATGAGCAGTTCTTC
.	many	TRBV7-8	TRBJ2-3	CASSPARSVSDTQYF	TGTGCCAGCAGCCCAGCCCGCTCGGTCTCAGATACGCAGTATTTT
TRBD2	few	TRBV2	TRBJ2-5	CASRPDRTSSETQYF	TGTGCCAGCAGACCCGATCGGACTAGCTCGGAGACCCAGTACTTC
TRBD1	many	TRBV7-2	TRBJ1-2	CASSRDSGSGGYTF	TGTGCCAGCAGCAGGGACAGCGGATCGGGGGGCTACACCTTC
.	few	TRBV7-2	TRBJ1-2	CASSSTHGVVRGYTF	TGTGCCAGCAGCTCCACCCATGGCGTGGTTCGTGGCTACACCTTC
.	many	TRBV7-2	TRBJ1-2	CASSQSGNSGYTF	TGTGCCAGCAGCCAGTCGGGAAATTCTGGCTACACCTTC
TRBD2	many	TRBV28	TRBJ2-7	CASSYRGSSYEQYF	TGTGCCAGCAGTTATCGCGGGAGTTCCTACGAGCAGTACTTC